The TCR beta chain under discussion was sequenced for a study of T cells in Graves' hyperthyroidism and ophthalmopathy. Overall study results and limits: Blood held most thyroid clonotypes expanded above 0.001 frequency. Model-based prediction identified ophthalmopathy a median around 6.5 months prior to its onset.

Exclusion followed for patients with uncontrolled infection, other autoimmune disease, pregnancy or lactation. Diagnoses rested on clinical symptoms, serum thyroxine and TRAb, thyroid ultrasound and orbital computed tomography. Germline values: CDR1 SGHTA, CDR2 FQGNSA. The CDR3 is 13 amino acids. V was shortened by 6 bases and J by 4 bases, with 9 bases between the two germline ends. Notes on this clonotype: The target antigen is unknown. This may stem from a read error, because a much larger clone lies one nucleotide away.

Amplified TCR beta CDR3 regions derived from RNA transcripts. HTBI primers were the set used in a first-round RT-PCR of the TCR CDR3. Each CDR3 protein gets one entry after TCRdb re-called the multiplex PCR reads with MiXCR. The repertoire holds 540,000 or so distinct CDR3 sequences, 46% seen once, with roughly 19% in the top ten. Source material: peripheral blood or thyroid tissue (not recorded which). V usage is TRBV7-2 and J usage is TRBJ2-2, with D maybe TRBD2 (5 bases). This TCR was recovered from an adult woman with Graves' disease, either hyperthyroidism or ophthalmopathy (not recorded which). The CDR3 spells CASSPDFTGELFF. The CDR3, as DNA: TGTGCCAGCAGTCCGGACTTCACCGGGGAGCTGTTTTTT.